The present T cell receptor (beta chain) was sequenced within a study of T cell responses to AZD1222 COVID-19 vaccine (dated by TCRdb to 2020 to 2023). For the wider study: A total of 233 trial participants underwent TCR sequencing, of whom about 210 had received two doses of AZD1222 and around 25 had received two doses of the MenACWY control vaccine. Trial participants were enrolled by age into subgroups of 18-55, 56-69 and 70-plus years, and about 150, 27 and 61 TCR-sequenced participants, respectively, were included in these subgroups.

Trimming takes 4 bases off V and 10 bases off J; junction bases not matched to a gene: 9. In the germline V gene (reference sequence), CDR1 corresponds to LGHDT and CDR2 to YNNKEL. The CDR3 covers 14 residues, taking in both the cysteine and the phenylalanine. The CDR3 DNA has 42 bases and is translated from base 1. The time point label here, explained by the study, means: about 28 days (+/-7) after the second vaccine dose. AZD1222 recipients with second doses at about 4 weeks or about 12 weeks were pooled, because spike-specific TCR depth and breadth did not differ between schedules. Samples from vaccinated people were obtained from the UK trials COV001 and COV002, which included a single-blind randomized controlled phase 2/3 trial of AZD1222 (ChAdOx1 nCoV-19) in healthy adults. Trial participant PBMC samples were collected at day 0 and day 28 after the second dose for TCRbeta chain sequencing.

Worth noting for this clone: Its antigen specificity is not known. No base-level quality is on record; no much larger clone is a single base apart.

Study-wide findings and limitations: Because no samples from the day 14 peak response were available, repertoires could be characterized only after the peak T cell response. The whole spike protein was spanned by vaccine-associated CD4 TCRs, and dominant responses were seen in regions 160-218 and 743-854. Most participants were white British and females outnumbered males, and the authors suggested that clonal diversity may have been underestimated. Conclusions about previously exposed vaccinees are limited because only six or seven AZD1222 recipients were SARS-CoV-2 seropositive at baseline. After two AZD1222 doses, both the breadth and the depth of spike-specific TCRs were significantly higher than at day 0 and than in MenACWY recipients. In the small 56-69-year group, the increase in depth fell short of significance, most likely because of low power. Reportedly, close to half of the unique spike-specific TCRs recognized epitopes lying outside the regions that are mutated in the B.1.351 and B.1.1.7 variants.

The CDR3 regions of human TCRbeta chains were subjected to immunosequencing. As for how the authors treated the data: Repertoire TCRs were checked for matches against a reference library of SARS-CoV-2-specific TCRs that had been generated using the MIRA antigen-specificity platform. Breadth was defined as the fraction of unique TCRs that were SARS-CoV-2-associated. Depth was defined as the fraction of total T cells that were SARS-CoV-2-associated. Using the MIRA data, each spike-specific TCR was mapped to the spike region that the TCR reacts to and placed in a CD4 or CD8 class. Log10-transformed breadth and depth values were compared by one-way ANOVA with Sidak's multiple comparisons tests. Entries here come from immuneACCESS through TCRdb and include only in-frame sequences with V and J called. Some clones fail to appear in such tables; in the studies checked, an unresolved V gene covers under half of the shortfall, and the cause of the remainder is unknown. V, J and clone size are taken as reported in that table, and D and trimming were inferred from the DNA itself. A total of fewer than 150,000 clones appear in this sample, approximately 87% of them only once. Roughly 1.7% of the sample is held by the ten biggest clonotypes.

The receptor chain draws on TRBV3-1 (or the pseudogene TRBV3-2) and TRBJ2-1; 8 of the junction bases match TRBD2. This TCR was recovered from an adult who received the AZD1222 COVID-19 vaccine. Sequences were derived from peripheral blood, sampled 28 days after the second AZD1222 dose. The base sequence is TGTGCCAGCAGCCCTCGAAGCGGGGGAGGGGAGCAGTTCTTC. Its translation is CASSPRSGGGEQFF.